The entry below describes one TCR beta chain. Its antigen is still unknown. Base-call qualities are not available, and no considerably larger clone is one nucleotide away. Cut back by 1 base and 2 bases, the V and J ends lie 9 bases apart. From its cysteine to its phenylalanine, the CDR3 spans 14 amino acids. Of the read, only the CDR3 DNA is kept; its 42 bases are in frame from base 1. CDR1 is given as SGHTA and CDR2 as FQGNSA, both from the germline V gene. The data were taken from a study of siplizumab effects on memory and regulatory T cells (dated by TCRdb to the late 2010s). For the study in its entirety: The effect of the anti-CD2 antibody siplizumab on alloreactive T-cell subsets was examined in allogeneic mixed lymphocyte reactions constructed from human PBMCs.

Sorted unstimulated T cells, along with proliferating T cells recovered from mixed lymphocyte reactions, underwent TCRbeta CDR3 sequencing. Fresh whole blood from about eleven HLA-typed healthy donors served as the source for isolating PBMCs. To map where alloreactive clones came from, unstimulated CD4+ non-regulatory T cells were FACS-sorted. The library relied on the immunoSEQ multiplex PCR assay. Each sample had 9 x 10^4 or so TCR templates assayed by the deep sequencing platform. Genomic DNA extracted from sorted T cells was the material used for TCRbeta CDR3 sequencing. The study's own analysis went as follows. Clonal analysis of TCRbeta CDR3 data was done in the R programming language. Unstimulated samples were compared with post-reaction CFSE-low samples to define alloreactive CD4+ and CD8+ clones. Regulatory or non-regulatory origin was assigned to alloreactive CD4+ clones by matching of sequences to sorted unstimulated Treg and non-Treg repertoires. TCRdb limited this immuneACCESS table to in-frame rearrangements with V and J called. A share of clones is missing; checked studies link under half to unresolved V genes, and the rest is unexplained. V, J and clone size were drawn from that table, and D and trimming were deduced from the DNA. The sample data list about 94,000 clones, and around 94% of these were observed just once. Around 0.3% of the sample belongs to the ten largest clones.

General study outcomes and caveats: A naive or memory phenotype could not be assigned to roughly 80-96% of proliferating CD4+ or CD8+ clones. The cumulative frequency of alloreactive sequences traceable to unstimulated CD4+ memory T cells was significantly reduced by siplizumab. In reactions with siplizumab, an average of about 69% of mappable alloreactive CD4+ clones were Treg-derived, compared with about 27% in control reactions. Greater diversity appeared to be present in unstimulated naive T cells than in memory T cells, and a substantial contribution to the alloresponse seemed to be made by naive cells. Because sequences below about 10^-5 frequency were poorly captured, only a minor fraction of alloreactive clones could be mapped to unstimulated subsets. No functional confirmation was obtained for the suppressive function of proliferating Tregs from siplizumab cultures.

The receptor chain draws on TRBV7-2 and TRBJ2-7, with TRBD2 perhaps the D gene, on 6 matching bases. Sequencing was performed on non-Treg CD4+ T cells sorted from blood. In the paper's terms, the cell subset or site label means: FACS-sorted unstimulated CD4+ non-regulatory T cells. The receptor's source is a human donor in good health. The encoded CDR3 is CASSLGTKTYEQYF. In nucleotides, the sequence is TGTGCCAGCAGCTTAGGGACTAAGACCTACGAGCAGTACTTC. This CDR3, with the reference TRBV7-2 and TRBJ2-7 proteins standing in past its ends, gives the full variable domain GAGVSQSPSNKVTEKGKDVELRCDPISGHTALYWYRQSLGQGLEFLIYFQGNSAPDKSGLPSDRFSAERTGGSVSTLTIQRTQQEDSAVYLCASSLGTKTYEQYFGPGTRLTVT.